The TCR beta chain described here comes from a study of regulatory T cells in long-lasting Graves disease. The sample holds many counts of this clonotype. Its antigen is currently unknown. Germline CDR1 reads SEHNR; CDR2 reads FQNEAQ (reference sequence). This CDR3 spans 17 amino acids. Deletions cut 4 bases from V and 3 bases from J, with 18 bases between. Arm-PCR of CDR3 regions and iRepertoire HTBI primers were used to build TCR beta libraries. Using its own MiXCR run on the multiplex PCR reads, TCRdb lists one record per CDR3 protein. This table holds 350,000 to 550,000 distinct CDR3 sequences, roughly 15% found once. Time point reported: newly diagnosed GD, antithyroid drugs for less than 3 months. There was RNA extracted from PBMCs, and the TCR library was made from it. Overall study findings and caveats: Persistent-disease Graves' patients showed less TCR diversity than new cases.

In addition, the sample was reused for a study of T cells in Graves' hyperthyroidism and ophthalmopathy.

Sample: peripheral blood mononuclear cells (PBMCs), taken at new diagnosis, from a patient treated with antithyroid drugs. The source is a woman in her 50s with Graves disease. The J gene is TRBJ2-2, the V gene TRBV7-9; tentative D call: TRBD2 (6 bases). The CDR3 bases are TGTGCCAGCAGCTCCTCTAGCGCGCATAAACACACCGGGGAGCTGTTTTTT. Translation: CASSSSSAHKHTGELFF.